The 14 T cell receptor beta chains below were found in one sample sequenced in a study of regulatory T cells in long-lasting Graves disease. The time point denotes: persistent/refractory GD, antithyroid drugs over 5 years with positive TRAb. PBMC RNA served as the TCR library source. According to the study, TCR beta libraries were built with iRepertoire HTBI primers and CDR3-region Arm-PCR. TCRdb itself ran the multiplex PCR reads through MiXCR, one entry per CDR3 protein. The repertoire includes 500,000 to 700,000 distinct CDR3 sequences, around 30% of them detected once, and around 42% sits in the top ten. The sequencing used peripheral blood mononuclear cells (PBMCs), collected when the disease was refractory, from a patient treated with antithyroid drugs. These receptors all come from a female donor with Graves disease.

The chain carries TRBV5-4 and TRBJ2-2; D uncertain. The germline V and J ends were trimmed by 2 bases and 0 bases, with 8 bases remaining between them. Germline V CDR1 and CDR2: SGHNT, YYREEE (reference sequence). The CDR3 length is 15 residues. CDR3 loop: CASSFVAANTGELFF. The CDR3 DNA is TGTGCCAGCAGCTTCGTGGCGGCGAACACCGGGGAGCTGTTTTTT.

V is TRBV20-1 and J is TRBJ2-7, with D hard to call. Germline CDR1 and CDR2: DFQATT and SNEGSKA (reference sequence). Trimming shortened V by 0 bases and J by 2 bases, and 8 bases separated the two germline ends. The CDR3 contains 13 residues. CDR3 nucleotide sequence: TGCAGTGCTAGAGACGTTTCCACCTACGAGCAGTACTTC. This translates into CSARDVSTYEQYF.

This clonotype was found many times. The V and J genes are TRBV7-2 and TRBJ1-2; D uncertain. The V gene's germline CDR1 is SGHTA and CDR2 FQGNSA. This CDR3 comprises 13 residues. V lost 3 bases to trimming and J lost 6 bases, with 11 bases between them. The CDR3: CASSLDRVDGYTF. CDR3 sequence (DNA): TGTGCCAGCAGCTTGGACCGGGTGGATGGCTACACCTTC.

The chain recombines TRBV12-3 or TRBV12-4 with TRBJ2-7; 9 nucleotides line up with TRBD1. Trimming removed 5 bases from V and 2 bases from J; junction bases left unmatched: 13. The CDR3 spans 17 residues. The CDR3 region has the DNA TGTGCCAGCAGTGCGAACCCCGGGACAGGGATTACCTACGAGCAGTACTTC. It specifies CASSANPGTGITYEQYF.

The J gene is TRBJ2-6, the V gene TRBV14; possibly TRBD1 or TRBD2 for D (5 bases each). This CDR3 is 21 amino acids long. The germline gives CDR1 SGHDN, CDR2 FVKESK. Trimming left V 0 bases short and J 0 bases short, with 21 bases between. Here the CDR3 reads CASSQDQGRGGTGSGANVLTF. DNA for the CDR3: TGTGCCAGCAGCCAAGATCAGGGCCGGGGCGGAACGGGCTCTGGGGCCAACGTCCTGACTTTC.

The gene calls are TRBV7-3 and TRBJ1-5; D is ambiguous. CDR3 length equals 13 residues. V lost 3 bases, J lost 6 bases, and 9 bases lay in between. The V gene's germline CDR1 is SGHTA and CDR2 FQGTGA. CDR3 in amino acids: CASSFLLGQPQHF. CDR3 bases: TGTGCCAGCAGCTTCCTTCTTGGTCAGCCCCAGCATTTT. Full variable domain (remainder filled in from reference TRBV7-3 and TRBJ1-5): GAGVSQTPSNKVTEKGKYVELRCDPISGHTALYWYRQSLGQGPEFLIYFQGTGAADDSGLPNDRFFAVRPEGSVSTLKIQRTERGDSAVYLCASSFLLGQPQHFGDGTRLSIL.

This rearrangement joins TRBV19 to TRBJ2-5; D possibly corresponds to TRBD1 (5 bases). Trimming pared 5 bases from V and 0 bases from J, leaving 13 bases between. The CDR3 is made up of 15 amino acids. The germline V gene has CDR1 LNHDA and CDR2 SQIVND (reference sequence). The DNA for the CDR3 is TGTGCCAGTAGTTCCTGGGCAGGGAACCAAGAGACCCAGTACTTC. This translates into CASSSWAGNQETQYF.

Regarding this clonotype: At one end, the junction sequence differs from germline, possibly due to a read error. The V call is TRBV9, the J call TRBJ2-2, with TRBD2 matching 8 bases. This CDR3 is 16 amino acids long. From germline, CDR1 is SGDLS and CDR2 YYNGEE. CDR3 sequence: CACSVGLAGAAGELFF. The CDR3 coding sequence is TGTGCCTGCAGCGTAGGTCTAGCGGGCGCAGCCGGGGAGCTGTTTTTT.

This sequence joins TRBV6-1 and TRBJ1-3; 7 nucleotides align to TRBD1. Per germline, CDR1 MNHNS and CDR2 SASEGT. The CDR3 sequence is 17 residues long. V dropped 7 bases and J dropped 2; count of bases not matched to a gene: 14. CDR3 protein: CASIGWGETGPGNTIYF. In DNA form, the CDR3 reads TGTGCCAGCATCGGGTGGGGTGAGACAGGGCCTGGAAACACCATATATTTT.

This clonotype was counted many times. V is TRBV28 and J is TRBJ2-7; 7 bases line up with TRBD2. This CDR3 is 15 amino acids long. Germline V gene lookup returns CDR1 MDHEN and CDR2 SYDVKM. V shed 2 bases and J 0 bases; nucleotides not matched to a gene: 4. The CDR3 nucleotides are TGTGCCAGCAGTTTACGCGGGAGTTACTCCTACGAGCAGTACTTC. It codes for CASSLRGSYSYEQYF.

In its sample, this clonotype was seen a few times. The chain joins TRBV10-3 to TRBJ2-7; tentatively, D is TRBD1 (5 bases). The CDR3 spans 14 residues. Trimming left V 0 bases short and J 2 bases short, with 8 bases between. Germline lookup yields CDR1 ENHRY and CDR2 SYGVKD. The CDR3 sequence: CAISESGATYEQYF. As DNA, the CDR3 is TGTGCCATCAGTGAGTCAGGGGCCACCTACGAGCAGTACTTC.

The genes are TRBV6-1 and TRBJ1-5; 9 bases align to TRBD1. V lost 8 bases to trimming and J lost 4 bases; unmatched junction nucleotides: 15. The CDR3 contains 17 residues. Germline lookup yields CDR1 MNHNS and CDR2 SASEGT. The CDR3 DNA is TGTGCCAGCGGACTCCTGAGGGACAGGGTAAAAAATCAGCCCCAGCATTTT. This sequence encodes CASGLLRDRVKNQPQHF.

This clonotype was counted only a few times. The gene calls are TRBV20-1 and TRBJ2-1; 9 nucleotides agree with TRBD2. J lost 7 bases, V lost 8 bases, and 12 bases had no gene match. Per germline, CDR1 DFQATT and CDR2 SNEGSKA (reference sequence). The CDR3 has 14 residues. The CDR3 sequence: CSSLAGGGGNEQFF. The CDR3 DNA reads TGCAGTTCATTGGCGGGAGGGGGTGGAAATGAGCAGTTCTTC.

The CDR3 nucleotides read TGTGCCATCAGTGGACGGAACAGTGACACTGAAGCTTTCTTT. Amino acid sequence: CAISGRNSDTEAFF. The chain joins TRBV10-3 to TRBJ1-1; no clear D gene. Trimming took 4 bases from V and 3 from J, leaving 12 bases between them. This CDR3 contains 14 residues. CDR1 ENHRY and CDR2 SYGVKD come from the germline V gene.